A single sample is the source of the 20 T cell receptor beta chains below, sequenced in a study of blood T cell repertoires in COVID-19. Profiled with immunoSEQ multiplex PCR; TCRdb holds only in-frame clones, not every one. This table holds about 210,000 clones, 80% to 90% found once. The sequenced sample consisted of peripheral blood. The receptor set was obtained from a woman aged 50 to 65 with acute or convalescent COVID-19.

The chain joins TRBV27 to TRBJ2-6, with 10 nucleotides matching TRBD2. V gave up 4 bases and J gave up 2 bases; unmatched junction bases: 8. This CDR3 comprises 18 residues. Germline V CDR1 and CDR2: MNHEY, SMNVEV (reference sequence). For the CDR3, the DNA is TGTGCCAGCAGTTACCAGACTAGCGGGTCCCCTGGGGCCAACGTCCTGACTTTC. This encodes CASSYQTSGSPGANVLTF.

The V gene is TRBV9, the J gene TRBJ2-1; unclear D gene. The CDR3 length is 15 residues. Between the trimmed V and J ends, which lost 0 bases and 0 bases, there was a span of 7 bases. The germline V gene encodes CDR1 SGDLS and CDR2 YYNGEE. The CDR3 region is CASSVDRNSYNEQFF. DNA for the CDR3: TGTGCCAGCAGCGTAGACAGAAACTCCTACAATGAGCAGTTCTTC.

The chain carries TRBV7-3 and TRBJ1-2; 7 bases match TRBD1. The J segment lost 9 bases and the V segment lost 5 bases, leaving 15 bases of the junction unmatched. This CDR3 has 15 residues. The germline V gene has CDR1 SGHTA and CDR2 FQGTGA. Here the CDR3 reads CASSKRGGQIGSYTF. CDR3 nucleotide sequence: TGTGCCAGCAGCAAGCGAGGGGGCCAAATTGGAAGCTACACCTTC.

The chain has TRBV7-9 and TRBJ2-7; D is unclear. The V gene lost 1 base and the J gene lost 7 bases, with 14 bases spanning the gap. This CDR3 spans 14 amino acids. Germline values: CDR1 SEHNR, CDR2 FQNEAQ (reference sequence). In nucleotides, the CDR3 is TGTGCCAGCAGCTTAGGGCGGTCGGCCGGTGAGCAGTACTTC. Protein product: CASSLGRSAGEQYF.

The V call is TRBV2, the J call TRBJ2-2; 9 bases fit TRBD1. CDR1 is SNHLY, CDR2 FYNNEI, per germline. The length of the CDR3 is 15 residues. Germline trimming cut 5 bases from V and 6 bases from J; bases unmatched to any gene: 7. This chain's CDR3 is CASSKGQGESGELFF. CDR3 bases: TGTGCCAGCAGTAAGGGACAGGGTGAATCCGGGGAGCTGTTTTTT.

The chain carries TRBV3-1 (or the pseudogene TRBV3-2) and TRBJ2-1, with 15 bases fitting TRBD2. V dropped 5 bases and J dropped 7; count of bases not matched to a gene: 9. CDR1 is LGHDT, CDR2 YNNKEL, per germline (reference sequence). The CDR3 extends over 17 amino acids. The CDR3 is CASSLGLAGGPGNEQFF. The DNA for the CDR3 is TGTGCCAGCAGCTTAGGACTAGCGGGAGGGCCGGGGAATGAGCAGTTCTTC.

Only one count was recorded for this clone. This chain connects TRBV7-9 to TRBJ2-1; D may be TRBD2 (6 bases). Germline V gene lookup returns CDR1 SEHNR and CDR2 FQNEAQ (reference sequence). The CDR3 spans 14 residues. V was trimmed by 5 bases and J by 9 bases, leaving 17 bases between them. CDR3 sequence (DNA): TGTGCCAGCAGCATGAGGGACTTCGGGACTGAGCAGTTCTTC. Its translation: CASSMRDFGTEQFF.

The chain carries TRBV6-2 or TRBV6-3 and TRBJ2-1, with 9 nucleotides matching TRBD2. Trimming cost V 2 bases and J 1 base; bases outside gene matches: 6. Germline CDR1 MNHEY, CDR2 SVGEGT. The CDR3 is 17 residues long. The DNA of the CDR3 is TGTGCCAGCAGTTACAGGTCTAGCGGGAAATCCTACAATGAGCAGTTCTTC. As protein: CASSYRSSGKSYNEQFF.

The rearrangement links TRBV7-6 to TRBJ2-1; TRBD2 agrees at 7 bases. The CDR3 has 16 amino acids. The V gene's germline CDR1 is SGHVS and CDR2 FNYEAQ. With V trimmed by 1 base and J by 6 bases, 9 bases remained unmatched. CDR3 amino acids: CASSLVVGRDPNEQFF. CDR3 bases: TGTGCCAGCAGCTTAGTGGTAGGGAGGGATCCCAATGAGCAGTTCTTC.

The J gene is TRBJ2-6, the V gene TRBV5-1, with a possible D match to TRBD2 (6 bases). The germline V gene has CDR1 SGHRS and CDR2 YFSETQ. The V end lost 5 bases, the J end lost 0 bases, and 15 bases lay between the germline ends. The CDR3 totals 17 residues. The CDR3 spells CASSKDKGGSGANVLTF. The CDR3 nucleotides are TGCGCCAGCAGTAAAGACAAGGGAGGCTCTGGGGCCAACGTCCTGACTTTC.

This sequence joins TRBV11-2 and TRBJ2-5; 9 nucleotides align to TRBD1. V was pared by 4 bases and J by 5 bases, with 8 bases of the junction left unmatched. This CDR3 spans 15 amino acids. From germline, CDR1 is SGHAT and CDR2 FQNNGV. The CDR3, as DNA: TGTGCCAGCAGCTCTCGACGACAGGGGGTTGAGACCCAGTACTTC. It encodes CASSSRRQGVETQYF.

J is TRBJ2-1 and V is TRBV27, with 11 bases lining up with TRBD2. Germline CDR1 is MNHEY and CDR2 is SMNVEV (reference sequence). V gave up 6 bases and J gave up 7 bases; unmatched junction bases: 11. This CDR3 is built from 16 residues. The CDR3 coding sequence is TGTGCCAGCAGATCCCGACTAGCGGGAACGGAGAATGAGCAGTTCTTC. Amino acid sequence: CASRSRLAGTENEQFF.

The chain combines TRBV11-2 with TRBJ2-3; D gene uncertain. Per germline, CDR1 SGHAT and CDR2 FQNNGV. There are 14 residues in the CDR3. V was trimmed by 2 bases and J by 4 bases, leaving 10 bases between them. The DNA of the CDR3 is TGTGCCAGCAGCTTACGAAAGCATCCAGATACGCAGTATTTT. Translated: CASSLRKHPDTQYF.

The chain couples TRBV2 to TRBJ2-1; 12 positions match TRBD2. The CDR3 extends over 14 amino acids. J was trimmed by 9 bases and V by 5 bases; bases with no gene match: 5. Germline V gene sequence: CDR1 SNHLY, CDR2 FYNNEI. DNA for the CDR3: TGTGCCAGCAGTCGGACTAGCGGGGATAGTGAGCAGTTCTTC. Translation gives CASSRTSGDSEQFF.

On this clone itself: Other DNA sequences within the sample encode an identical CDR3. This chain links TRBV9 with TRBJ1-3; D call uncertain. CDR3 length equals 14 residues. The V end was cut by 2 bases, the J end by 4 bases, with 10 bases between. Germline CDR1 SGDLS, CDR2 YYNGEE. Written as DNA, the CDR3 is TGTGCCAGCAGCGTTTCTGGGCTCGGAAACACCATATATTTT. Its translation is CASSVSGLGNTIYF.

The chain uses TRBV11-2 and TRBJ2-1, with a tentative D call TRBD2 (6 bases). Germline V lookup: CDR1 SGHAT, CDR2 FQNNGV. The V end was cut by 6 bases, the J end by 7 bases, with 22 bases between. The CDR3 runs 16 residues. This chain's CDR3 is CASRATRGSSGNEQFF. The DNA for the CDR3 is TGTGCCAGCAGGGCTACCCGGGGATCGAGCGGGAATGAGCAGTTCTTC.

V gene TRBV2 combines with J gene TRBJ1-2; TRBD1 matches 11 bases. The CDR3 has 16 amino acids. Trimming removed 4 bases from V and 0 bases from J; junction bases left unmatched: 4. The V gene's germline CDR1 is SNHLY and CDR2 FYNNEI. CDR3 sequence reads: CASSGTGGPTNYGYTF. For the CDR3, the DNA is TGTGCCAGCAGTGGGACAGGGGGCCCCACTAACTATGGCTACACCTTC.

V is TRBV20-1 and J is TRBJ2-5, with a weak D call TRBD1 (6 bases). CDR1 is DFQATT and CDR2 is SNEGSKA in the germline V gene (reference sequence). Between the trimmed V and J ends, which lost 3 bases and 3 bases, there was a span of 17 bases. This CDR3 region has 15 residues. The CDR3 loop is CSASEARGGEETQYF. The CDR3 bases are TGCAGTGCTAGTGAGGCGCGAGGGGGAGAAGAGACCCAGTACTTC.

This clone was observed a single time. The J gene is TRBJ2-3, the V gene TRBV24-1; D is unclear. CDR1 is KGHDR and CDR2 is SFDVKD in the germline V gene. This CDR3 has 15 residues. The V gene lost 3 bases and the J gene lost 0 bases, with 9 bases spanning the gap. CDR3 residues: CATSDRRTSTDTQYF. The CDR3 DNA follows: TGTGCCACCAGTGATAGGAGAACTAGCACAGATACGCAGTATTTT.

This clone was picked up a small number of times. J is TRBJ2-2 and V is TRBV4-2, with a possible D match to TRBD2 (6 bases). The CDR3 runs to 16 residues. V lost 3 bases to trimming and J lost 1 base, with 12 bases between them. CDR1 and CDR2 from the germline V gene are LGHNA and YNFKEQ. The CDR3 sequence is CASSQEGTGNTGELFF. Here the CDR3 DNA reads TGTGCCAGCAGCCAGGAAGGGACTGGGAACACCGGGGAGCTGTTTTTT.